This T cell receptor beta chain was recorded in a study of cytomegalovirus exposure and HLA in healthy donors. The wider study: Falling in the Caucasian-associated ancestry cluster were about four fifths of 398 genotyped donors.

Trimming removed 3 bases from V and 0 bases from J; junction bases left unmatched: 7. From germline, CDR1 is SGHVS and CDR2 FQNEAQ. The CDR3 covers 17 residues. PCR used 60 Vbeta primers and 13 Jbeta primers. Measured with immunoSEQ multiplex PCR; TCRdb has only the in-frame clones, and not every one. The table lists under 200,000 clones. The specimen sequenced was PBMCs. The rearrangement links TRBV7-8 to TRBJ1-4; 7 bases agree with TRBD1. This TCR derives from a man between 25 and 39 years old in good health and CMV-seronegative. CDR3: CASSFGQAQATNEKLFF. Here the CDR3 DNA reads TGTGCCAGCAGCTTTGGACAGGCACAGGCAACTAATGAAAAACTGTTTTTT.